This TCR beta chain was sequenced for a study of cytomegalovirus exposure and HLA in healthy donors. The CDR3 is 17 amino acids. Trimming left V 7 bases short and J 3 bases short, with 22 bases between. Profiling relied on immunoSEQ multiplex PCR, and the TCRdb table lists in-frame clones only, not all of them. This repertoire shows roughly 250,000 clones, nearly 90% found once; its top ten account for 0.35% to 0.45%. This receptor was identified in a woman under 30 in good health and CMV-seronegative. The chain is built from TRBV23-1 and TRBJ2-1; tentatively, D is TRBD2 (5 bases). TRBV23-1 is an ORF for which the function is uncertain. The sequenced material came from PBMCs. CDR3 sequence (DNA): TGCGCCAGCACCCCCAGTTCTAGCTTCCCCCTCTACAATGAGCAGTTCTTC. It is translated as CASTPSSSFPLYNEQFF.